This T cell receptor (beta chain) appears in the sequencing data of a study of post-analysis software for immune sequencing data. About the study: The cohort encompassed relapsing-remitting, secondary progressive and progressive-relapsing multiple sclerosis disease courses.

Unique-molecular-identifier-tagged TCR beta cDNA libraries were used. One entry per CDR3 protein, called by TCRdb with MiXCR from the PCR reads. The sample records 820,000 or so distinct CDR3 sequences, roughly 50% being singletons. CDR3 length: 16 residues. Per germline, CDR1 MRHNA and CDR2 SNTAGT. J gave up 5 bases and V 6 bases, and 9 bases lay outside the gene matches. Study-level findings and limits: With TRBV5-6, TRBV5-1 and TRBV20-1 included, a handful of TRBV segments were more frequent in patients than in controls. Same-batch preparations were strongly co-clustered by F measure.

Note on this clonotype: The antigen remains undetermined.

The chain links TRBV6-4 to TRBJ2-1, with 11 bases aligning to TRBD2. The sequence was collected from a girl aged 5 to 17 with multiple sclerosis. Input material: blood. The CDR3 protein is CASSVLAGGGNNEQFF. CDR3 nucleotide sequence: TGTGCCAGCAGCGTCTTAGCGGGAGGGGGGAACAATGAGCAGTTCTTC.